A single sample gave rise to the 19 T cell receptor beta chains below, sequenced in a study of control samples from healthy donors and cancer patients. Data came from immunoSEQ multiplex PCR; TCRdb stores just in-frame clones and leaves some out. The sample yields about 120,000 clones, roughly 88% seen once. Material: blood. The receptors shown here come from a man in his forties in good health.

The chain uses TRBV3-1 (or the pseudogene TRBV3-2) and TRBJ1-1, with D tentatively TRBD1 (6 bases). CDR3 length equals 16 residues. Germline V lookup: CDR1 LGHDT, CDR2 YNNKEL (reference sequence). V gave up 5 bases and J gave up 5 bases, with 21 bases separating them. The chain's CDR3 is CASSLRQAPSGTEAFF. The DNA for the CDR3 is TGTGCCAGCAGCTTACGACAGGCCCCTAGCGGAACTGAAGCTTTCTTT.

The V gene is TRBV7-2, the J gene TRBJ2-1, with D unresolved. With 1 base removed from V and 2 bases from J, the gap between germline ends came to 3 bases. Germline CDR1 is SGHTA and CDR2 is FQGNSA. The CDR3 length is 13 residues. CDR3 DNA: TGTGCCAGCAGCTTAGGGCCCTACAATGAGCAGTTCTTC. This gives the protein CASSLGPYNEQFF. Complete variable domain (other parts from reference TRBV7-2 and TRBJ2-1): GAGVSQSPSNKVTEKGKDVELRCDPISGHTALYWYRQSLGQGLEFLIYFQGNSAPDKSGLPSDRFSAERTGGSVSTLTIQRTQQEDSAVYLCASSLGPYNEQFFGPGTRLTVL.

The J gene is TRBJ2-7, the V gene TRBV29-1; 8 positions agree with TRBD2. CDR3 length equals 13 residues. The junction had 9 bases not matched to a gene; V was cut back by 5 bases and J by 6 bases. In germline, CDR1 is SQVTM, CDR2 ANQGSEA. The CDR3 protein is CSVSLAAQGEQYF. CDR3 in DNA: TGCAGCGTTTCACTAGCGGCTCAAGGCGAGCAGTACTTC.

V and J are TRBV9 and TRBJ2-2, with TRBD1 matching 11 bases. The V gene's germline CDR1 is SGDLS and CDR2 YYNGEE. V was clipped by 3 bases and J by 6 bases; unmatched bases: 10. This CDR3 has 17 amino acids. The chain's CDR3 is CASSATGTGGNSGELFF. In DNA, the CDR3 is TGTGCCAGCAGCGCAACCGGGACAGGGGGTAATTCCGGGGAGCTGTTTTTT.

CDR3 in DNA: TGTGCCAGCAGCTTAGACAGGATGAATAACTATGGCTACACCTTC. Translation gives CASSLDRMNNYGYTF. The chain combines TRBV11-2 with TRBJ1-2; D is unclear. CDR1 is SGHAT, CDR2 FQNNGV, per germline. The CDR3 spans 15 residues. The V end lost 0 bases, the J end lost 1 base, and 9 bases lay between the germline ends.

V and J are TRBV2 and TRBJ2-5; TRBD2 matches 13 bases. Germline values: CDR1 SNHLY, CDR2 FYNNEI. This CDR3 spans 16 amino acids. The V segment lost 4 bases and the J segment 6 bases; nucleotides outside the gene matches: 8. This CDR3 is CASSVLAGGSKKTQYF. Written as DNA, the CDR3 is TGTGCCAGCAGTGTACTAGCGGGGGGGTCGAAAAAGACCCAGTACTTC.

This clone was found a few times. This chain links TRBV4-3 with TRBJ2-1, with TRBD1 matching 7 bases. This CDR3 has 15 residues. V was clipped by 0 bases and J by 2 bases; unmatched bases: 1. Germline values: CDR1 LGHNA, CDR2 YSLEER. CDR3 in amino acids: CASSQDGTAYNEQFF. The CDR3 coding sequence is TGCGCCAGCAGCCAAGATGGGACAGCCTACAATGAGCAGTTCTTC.

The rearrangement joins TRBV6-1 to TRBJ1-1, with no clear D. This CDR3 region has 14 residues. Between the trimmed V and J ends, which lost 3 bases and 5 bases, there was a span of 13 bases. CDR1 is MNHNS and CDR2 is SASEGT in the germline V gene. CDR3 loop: CASSEDPVLTEAFF. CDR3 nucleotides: TGTGCCAGCAGTGAGGACCCCGTCCTGACTGAAGCTTTCTTT.

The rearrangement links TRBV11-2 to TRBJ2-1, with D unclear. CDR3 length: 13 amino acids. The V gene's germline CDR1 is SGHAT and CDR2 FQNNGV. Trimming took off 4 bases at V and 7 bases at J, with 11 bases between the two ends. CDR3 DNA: TGTGCCAGCAGCTCTAACTATAGGAATGAGCAGTTCTTC. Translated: CASSSNYRNEQFF.

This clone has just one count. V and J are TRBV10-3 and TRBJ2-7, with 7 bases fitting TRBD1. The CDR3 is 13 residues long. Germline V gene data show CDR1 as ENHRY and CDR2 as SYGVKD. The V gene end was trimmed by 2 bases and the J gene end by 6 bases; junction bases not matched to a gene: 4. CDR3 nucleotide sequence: TGTGCCATCAGTGAGAGACAGGGATTCGAGCAGTACTTC. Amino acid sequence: CAISERQGFEQYF.

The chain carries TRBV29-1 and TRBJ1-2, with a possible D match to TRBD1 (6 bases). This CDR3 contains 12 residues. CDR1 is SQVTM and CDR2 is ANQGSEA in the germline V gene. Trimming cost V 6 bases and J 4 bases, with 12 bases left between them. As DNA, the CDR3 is TGCAGCGTCCCAAGGGGGACCTATGGCTACACCTTC. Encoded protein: CSVPRGTYGYTF.

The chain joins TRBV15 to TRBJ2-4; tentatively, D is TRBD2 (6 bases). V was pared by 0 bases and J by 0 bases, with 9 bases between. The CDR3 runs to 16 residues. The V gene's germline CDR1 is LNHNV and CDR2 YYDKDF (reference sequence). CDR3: CATSREISGAKNIQYF. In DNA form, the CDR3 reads TGTGCCACCAGCAGAGAGATTAGCGGAGCCAAAAACATTCAGTACTTC.

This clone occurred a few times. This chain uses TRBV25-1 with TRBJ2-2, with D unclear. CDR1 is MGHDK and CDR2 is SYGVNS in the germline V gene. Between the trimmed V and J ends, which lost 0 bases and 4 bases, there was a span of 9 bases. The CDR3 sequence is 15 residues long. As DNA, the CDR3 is TGTGCCAGCAGTGAATATTCGCATAGCACCGGGGAGCTGTTTTTT. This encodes CASSEYSHSTGELFF.

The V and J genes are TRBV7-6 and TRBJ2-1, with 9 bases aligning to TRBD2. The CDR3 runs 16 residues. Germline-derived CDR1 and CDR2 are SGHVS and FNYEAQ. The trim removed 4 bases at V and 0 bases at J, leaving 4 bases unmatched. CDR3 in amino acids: CASSSKRGVSYNEQFF. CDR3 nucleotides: TGTGCCAGCAGCTCAAAGCGGGGGGTCTCCTACAATGAGCAGTTCTTC.

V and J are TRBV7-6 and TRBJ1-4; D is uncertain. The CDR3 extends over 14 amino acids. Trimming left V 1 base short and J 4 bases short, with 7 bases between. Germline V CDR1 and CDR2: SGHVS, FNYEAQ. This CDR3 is CASSLGQNNEKLFF. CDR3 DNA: TGTGCCAGCAGCTTAGGCCAGAATAATGAAAAACTGTTTTTT.

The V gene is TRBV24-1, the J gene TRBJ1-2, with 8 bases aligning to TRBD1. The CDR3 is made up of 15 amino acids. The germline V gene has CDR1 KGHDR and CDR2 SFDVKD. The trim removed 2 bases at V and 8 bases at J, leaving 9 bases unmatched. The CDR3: CATSDSAGQGRGYTF. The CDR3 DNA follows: TGTGCCACCAGTGATTCAGCCGGACAGGGACGCGGCTACACCTTC.

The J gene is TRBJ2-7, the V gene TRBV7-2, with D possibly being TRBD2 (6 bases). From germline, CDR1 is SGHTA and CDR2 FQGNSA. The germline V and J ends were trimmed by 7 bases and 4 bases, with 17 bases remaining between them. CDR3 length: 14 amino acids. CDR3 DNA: TGTGCCAGCACCCCAGCGGGCGGCGTTTACGAGCAGTACTTC. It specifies CASTPAGGVYEQYF.

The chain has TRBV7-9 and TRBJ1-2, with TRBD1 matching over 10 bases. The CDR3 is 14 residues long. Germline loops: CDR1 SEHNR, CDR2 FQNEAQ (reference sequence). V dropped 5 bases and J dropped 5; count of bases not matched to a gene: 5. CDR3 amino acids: CASSSSGQGYGYTF. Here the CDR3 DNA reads TGTGCCAGCAGCAGCTCGGGACAGGGGTATGGCTACACCTTC.

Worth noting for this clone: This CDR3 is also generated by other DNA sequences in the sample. The CDR3: CASSLRGGYGYTF. For the CDR3, the DNA is TGTGCCAGCAGTTTGAGAGGGGGCTATGGCTACACCTTC. The chain uses TRBV12-3 or TRBV12-4 and TRBJ1-2; tentatively, D is TRBD1 (6 bases). V was pared by 3 bases and J by 4 bases, with 9 bases between. CDR3 length: 13 amino acids.